Reported below is one T cell receptor beta chain. Its target is unknown. The entry originates in a study of cytomegalovirus exposure and HLA in healthy donors. General study results and limits: Reported findings show TCR beta sequences accurately forecast HLA-A and HLA-B alleles in most subjects. Among immune exposure information, only CMV serostatus was available. A highly shared variant cluster was judged a likely technical artifact.

V shed 6 bases and J 3 bases; nucleotides not matched to a gene: 8. Germline CDR1 reads MNHEY; CDR2 reads SMNVEV (reference sequence). CDR3 length equals 14 residues. Nominal health characterized the donors when sampled, though unrecorded immune exposures were likely. With 60 Vbeta and 13 Jbeta primers, the PCR was carried out. Only in-frame clones appear in the TCRdb table, and some are missing; sequencing was by immunoSEQ multiplex PCR. The sample holds about 150,000 clones; approximately 69% are singletons and the top ten take approximately 2.3%. This receptor was obtained from a man aged 25 to 40 in good health and CMV-seronegative. The chain carries TRBV27 and TRBJ2-7; 7 nucleotides line up with TRBD1. Sequences were obtained from PBMCs. The CDR3 DNA reads TGTGCCAGCAGCCGAGTAGGGGACAGCTACGAGCAGTACTTC. It specifies CASSRVGDSYEQYF.